This entry describes one TCR beta chain. This entry comes from a study of blood T cell repertoires in COVID-19. TCRdb's table, derived via immunoSEQ multiplex PCR, lists solely in-frame clones and lacks some. The top ten hold 0.78% of the sample, which has about 200,000 clones, 85% to 90% seen once. The V and J ends lost 9 bases and 6 bases, in that order; junction bases with no gene match: 5. This CDR3 has 13 residues. Germline assignment: CDR1 LNHDA and CDR2 SQIVND (reference sequence). The TCR was taken from a woman between 70 and 85 years old with acute or convalescent COVID-19. Sequencing was performed on peripheral blood. The rearrangement links TRBV19 to TRBJ2-1; TRBD1 matches 10 bases. The CDR3 coding sequence is TGTGCCAGCCGGGGACAGGGGTCCAATGAGCAGTTCTTC. Translated, it gives CASRGQGSNEQFF.